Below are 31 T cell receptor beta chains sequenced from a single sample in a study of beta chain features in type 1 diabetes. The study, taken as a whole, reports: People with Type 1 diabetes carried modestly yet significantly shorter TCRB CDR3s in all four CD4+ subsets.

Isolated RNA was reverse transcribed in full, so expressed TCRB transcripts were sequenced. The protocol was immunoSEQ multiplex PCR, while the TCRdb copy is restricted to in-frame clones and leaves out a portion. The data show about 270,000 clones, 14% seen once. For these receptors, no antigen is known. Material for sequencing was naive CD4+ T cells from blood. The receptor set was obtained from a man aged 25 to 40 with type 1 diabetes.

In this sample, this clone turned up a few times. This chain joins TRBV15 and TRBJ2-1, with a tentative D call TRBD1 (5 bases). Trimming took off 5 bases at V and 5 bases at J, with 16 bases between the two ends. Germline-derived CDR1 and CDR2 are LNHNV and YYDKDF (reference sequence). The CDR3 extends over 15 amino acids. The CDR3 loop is CATSGLGFRDNEQFF. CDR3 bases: TGTGCCACCAGCGGGTTGGGGTTCAGGGACAATGAGCAGTTCTTC. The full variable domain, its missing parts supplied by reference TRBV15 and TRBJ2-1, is DAMVIQNPRYQVTQFGKPVTLSCSQTLNHNVMYWYQQKSSQAPKLLFHYYDKDFNNEADTPDNFQSRRPNTSFCFLDIRSPGLGDTAMYLCATSGLGFRDNEQFFGPGTRLTVL.

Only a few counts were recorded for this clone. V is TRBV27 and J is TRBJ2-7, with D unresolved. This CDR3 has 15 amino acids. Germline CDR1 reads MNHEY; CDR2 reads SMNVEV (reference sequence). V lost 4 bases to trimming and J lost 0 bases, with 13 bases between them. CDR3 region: CASSSLGTRSYEQYF. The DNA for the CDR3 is TGTGCCAGCAGTTCCCTAGGTACTCGCTCCTACGAGCAGTACTTC.

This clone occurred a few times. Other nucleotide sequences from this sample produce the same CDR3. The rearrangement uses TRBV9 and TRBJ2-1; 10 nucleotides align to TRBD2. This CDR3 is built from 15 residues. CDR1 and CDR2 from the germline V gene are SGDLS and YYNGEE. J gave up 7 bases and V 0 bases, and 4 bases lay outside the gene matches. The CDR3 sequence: CASSVASGRANEQFF. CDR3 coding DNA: TGTGCCAGCAGCGTAGCGAGCGGGAGGGCAAATGAGCAGTTCTTC.

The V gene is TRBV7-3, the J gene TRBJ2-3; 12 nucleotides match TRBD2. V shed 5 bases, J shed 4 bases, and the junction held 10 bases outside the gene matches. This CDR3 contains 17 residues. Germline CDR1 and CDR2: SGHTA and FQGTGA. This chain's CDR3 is CASSPDWASGRADTQYF. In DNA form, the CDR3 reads TGTGCCAGCAGCCCGGACTGGGCTAGCGGGAGGGCAGATACGCAGTATTTT.

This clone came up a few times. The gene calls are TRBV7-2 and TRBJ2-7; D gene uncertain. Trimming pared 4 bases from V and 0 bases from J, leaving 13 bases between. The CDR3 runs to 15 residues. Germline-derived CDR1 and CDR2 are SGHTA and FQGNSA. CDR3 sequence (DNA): TGTGCCAGCAGCTCCTCTCCACAGCTCTCCTACGAGCAGTACTTC. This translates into CASSSSPQLSYEQYF.

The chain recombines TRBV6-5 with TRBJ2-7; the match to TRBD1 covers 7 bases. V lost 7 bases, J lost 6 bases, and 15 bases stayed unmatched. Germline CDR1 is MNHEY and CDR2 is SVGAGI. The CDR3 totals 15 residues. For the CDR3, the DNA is TGTGCCAGCACAAAACAGGGGACCTTTGTAGGCGAGCAGTACTTC. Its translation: CASTKQGTFVGEQYF.

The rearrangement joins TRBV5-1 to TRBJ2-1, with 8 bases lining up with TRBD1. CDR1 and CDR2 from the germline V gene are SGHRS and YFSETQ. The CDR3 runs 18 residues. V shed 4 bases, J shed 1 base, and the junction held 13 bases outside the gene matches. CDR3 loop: CASSGGQGHALSYNEQFF. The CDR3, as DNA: TGCGCCAGCAGCGGTGGACAGGGACACGCACTTTCCTACAATGAGCAGTTCTTC.

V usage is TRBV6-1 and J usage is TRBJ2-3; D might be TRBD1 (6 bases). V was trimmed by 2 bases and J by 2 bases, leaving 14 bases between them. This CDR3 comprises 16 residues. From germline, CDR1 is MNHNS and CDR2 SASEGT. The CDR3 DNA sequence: TGTGCCAGCAGTGAACCCGCGCGACAGGACACAGATACGCAGTATTTT. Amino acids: CASSEPARQDTDTQYF.

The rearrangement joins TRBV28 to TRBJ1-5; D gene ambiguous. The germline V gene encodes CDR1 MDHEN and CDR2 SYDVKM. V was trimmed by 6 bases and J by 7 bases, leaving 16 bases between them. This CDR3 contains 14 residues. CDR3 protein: CASSPAGSGQPQHF. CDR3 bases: TGTGCCAGCAGCCCAGCCGGGTCGGGACAGCCCCAGCATTTT.

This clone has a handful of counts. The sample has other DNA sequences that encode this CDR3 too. In nucleotides, the CDR3 is TGTGCCAGCAGTTTACAGGGGGCGAGAGAGACCCAGTACTTC. This translates into CASSLQGARETQYF. This chain joins TRBV28 and TRBJ2-5; 8 nucleotides align to TRBD1. The germline V gene has CDR1 MDHEN and CDR2 SYDVKM. The CDR3 runs 14 residues. With 2 bases clipped from V and 4 bases from J, the junction kept 3 bases outside the gene matches.

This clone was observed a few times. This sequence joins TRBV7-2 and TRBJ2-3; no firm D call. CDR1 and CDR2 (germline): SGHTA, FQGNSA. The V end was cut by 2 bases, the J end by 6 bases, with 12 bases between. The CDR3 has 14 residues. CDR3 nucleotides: TGTGCCAGCAGCTTAAACCGCGCGGCTGATACGCAGTATTTT. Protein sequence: CASSLNRAADTQYF.

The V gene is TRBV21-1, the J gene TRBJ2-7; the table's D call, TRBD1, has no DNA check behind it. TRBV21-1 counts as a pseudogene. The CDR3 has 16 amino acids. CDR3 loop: CASSFRDRGQVYEQYF. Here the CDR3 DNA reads TGTGCCAGCAGCTTCCGGGACAGGGGGCAAGTCTACGAGCAGTACTTC.

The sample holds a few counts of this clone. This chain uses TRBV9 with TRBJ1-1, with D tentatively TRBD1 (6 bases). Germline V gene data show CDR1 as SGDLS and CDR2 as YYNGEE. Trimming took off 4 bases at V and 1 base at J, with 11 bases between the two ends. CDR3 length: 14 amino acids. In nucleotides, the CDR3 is TGTGCCAGCAGCCTAGGACAGCAGAACACTGAAGCTTTCTTT. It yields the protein CASSLGQQNTEAFF.

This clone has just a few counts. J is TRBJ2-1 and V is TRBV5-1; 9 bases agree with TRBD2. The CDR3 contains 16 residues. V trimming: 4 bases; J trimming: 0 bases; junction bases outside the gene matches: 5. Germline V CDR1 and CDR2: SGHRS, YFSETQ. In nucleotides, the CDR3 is TGCGCCAGCAGCCAGAGCGGGGGGATCTCCTACAATGAGCAGTTCTTC. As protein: CASSQSGGISYNEQFF.

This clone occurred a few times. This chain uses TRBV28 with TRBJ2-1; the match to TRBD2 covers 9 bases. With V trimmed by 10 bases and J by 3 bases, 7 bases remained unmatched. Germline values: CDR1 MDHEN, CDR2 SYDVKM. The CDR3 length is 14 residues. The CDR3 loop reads CATFLAGNYNEQFF. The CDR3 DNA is TGTGCCACCTTCCTAGCGGGGAACTACAATGAGCAGTTCTTC.

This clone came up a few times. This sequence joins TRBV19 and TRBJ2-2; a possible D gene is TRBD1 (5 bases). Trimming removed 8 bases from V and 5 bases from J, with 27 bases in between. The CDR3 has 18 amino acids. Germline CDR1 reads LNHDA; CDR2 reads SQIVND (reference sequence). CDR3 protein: CASSNPDTKGSITGELFF. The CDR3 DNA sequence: TGTGCCAGTTCAAATCCGGACACCAAAGGGTCCATAACCGGGGAGCTGTTTTTT.

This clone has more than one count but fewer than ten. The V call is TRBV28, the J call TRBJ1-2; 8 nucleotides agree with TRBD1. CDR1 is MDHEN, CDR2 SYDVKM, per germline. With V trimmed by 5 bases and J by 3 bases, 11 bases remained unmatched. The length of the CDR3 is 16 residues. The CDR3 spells CASSLPSRTGYYGYTF. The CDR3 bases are TGTGCCAGCAGTCTCCCATCCCGGACAGGGTACTATGGCTACACCTTC.

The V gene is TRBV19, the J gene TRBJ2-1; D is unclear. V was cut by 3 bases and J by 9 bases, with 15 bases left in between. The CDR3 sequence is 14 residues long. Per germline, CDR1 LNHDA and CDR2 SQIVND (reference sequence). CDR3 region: CASSMVGSTGEQFF. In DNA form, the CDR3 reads TGTGCCAGTAGTATGGTTGGGTCGACGGGTGAGCAGTTCTTC.

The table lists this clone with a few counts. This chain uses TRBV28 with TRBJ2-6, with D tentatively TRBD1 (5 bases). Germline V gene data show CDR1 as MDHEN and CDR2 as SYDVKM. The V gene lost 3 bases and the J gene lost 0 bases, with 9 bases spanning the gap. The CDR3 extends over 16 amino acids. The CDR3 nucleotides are TGTGCCAGCAGTTTTGACAGAAGCTCTGGGGCCAACGTCCTGACTTTC. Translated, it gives CASSFDRSSGANVLTF.

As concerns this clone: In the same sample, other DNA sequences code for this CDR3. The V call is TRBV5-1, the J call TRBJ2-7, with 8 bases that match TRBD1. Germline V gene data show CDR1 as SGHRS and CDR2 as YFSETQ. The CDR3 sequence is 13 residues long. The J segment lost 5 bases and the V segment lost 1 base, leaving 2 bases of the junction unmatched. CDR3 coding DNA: TGCGCCAGCAGCTTGTTACAGGGGGACGAGCAGTACTTC. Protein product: CASSLLQGDEQYF.

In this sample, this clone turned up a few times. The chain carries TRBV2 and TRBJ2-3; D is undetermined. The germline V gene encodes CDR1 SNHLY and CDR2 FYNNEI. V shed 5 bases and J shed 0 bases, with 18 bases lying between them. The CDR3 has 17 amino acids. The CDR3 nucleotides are TGTGCCAGCAGTCCCGGCTATAGCCCTGCTAGCACAGATACGCAGTATTTT. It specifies CASSPGYSPASTDTQYF.

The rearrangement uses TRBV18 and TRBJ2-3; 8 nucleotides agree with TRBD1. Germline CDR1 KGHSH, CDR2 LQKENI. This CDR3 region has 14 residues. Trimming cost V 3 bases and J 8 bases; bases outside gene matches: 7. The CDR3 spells CASSPDRVMVTQYF. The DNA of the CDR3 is TGTGCCAGCTCACCGGACAGGGTTATGGTTACGCAGTATTTT.

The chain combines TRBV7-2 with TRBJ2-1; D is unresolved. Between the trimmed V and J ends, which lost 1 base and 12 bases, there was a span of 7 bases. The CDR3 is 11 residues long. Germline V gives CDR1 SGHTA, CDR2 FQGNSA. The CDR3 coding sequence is TGTGCCAGCAGCTTAGGCGGCGGGCAGTTCTTC. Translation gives CASSLGGGQFF.

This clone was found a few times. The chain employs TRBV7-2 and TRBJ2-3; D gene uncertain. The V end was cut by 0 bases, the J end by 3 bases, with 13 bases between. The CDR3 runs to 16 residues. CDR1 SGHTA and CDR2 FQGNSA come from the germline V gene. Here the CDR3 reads CASSLALVVATDTQYF. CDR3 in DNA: TGTGCCAGCAGCTTAGCGCTGGTCGTCGCGACAGATACGCAGTATTTT.

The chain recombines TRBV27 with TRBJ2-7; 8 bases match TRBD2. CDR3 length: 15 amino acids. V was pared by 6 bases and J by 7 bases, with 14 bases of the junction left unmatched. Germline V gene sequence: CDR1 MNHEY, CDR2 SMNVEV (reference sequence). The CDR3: CASSRSGRYAGEQYF. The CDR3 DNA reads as TGTGCCAGCAGCCGCAGCGGGAGATACGCGGGAGAGCAGTACTTC.

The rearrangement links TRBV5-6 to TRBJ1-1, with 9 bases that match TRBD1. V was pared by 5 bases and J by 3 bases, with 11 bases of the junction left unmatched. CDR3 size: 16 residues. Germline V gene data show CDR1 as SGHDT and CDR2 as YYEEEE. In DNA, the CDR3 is TGTGCCAGCAGAAATAACAGGGGGCTAGCGTACACTGAAGCTTTCTTT. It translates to CASRNNRGLAYTEAFF.

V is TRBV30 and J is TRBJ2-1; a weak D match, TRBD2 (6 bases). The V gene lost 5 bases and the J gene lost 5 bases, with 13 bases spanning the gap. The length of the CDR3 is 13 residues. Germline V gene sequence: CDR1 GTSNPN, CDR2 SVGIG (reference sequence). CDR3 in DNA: TGTGCCTGGGATGGGACTCCAAACAATGAGCAGTTCTTC. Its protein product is CAWDGTPNNEQFF.

In DNA form, the CDR3 reads TGTGCCAGCAGACCCAGTAACGAGCAGTACTTC. Its protein product is CASRPSNEQYF. V gene TRBV27 combines with J gene TRBJ2-7; D gene ambiguous. V dropped 6 bases and J dropped 5 bases, with 8 bases sitting between them. The CDR3 length is 11 residues. From germline, CDR1 is MNHEY and CDR2 SMNVEV (reference sequence).

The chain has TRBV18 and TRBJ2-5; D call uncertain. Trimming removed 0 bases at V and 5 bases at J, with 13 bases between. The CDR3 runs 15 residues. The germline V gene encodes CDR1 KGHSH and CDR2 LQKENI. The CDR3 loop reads CASSPPLRGGETQYF. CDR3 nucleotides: TGTGCCAGCTCACCACCGCTCCGAGGTGGCGAGACCCAGTACTTC.

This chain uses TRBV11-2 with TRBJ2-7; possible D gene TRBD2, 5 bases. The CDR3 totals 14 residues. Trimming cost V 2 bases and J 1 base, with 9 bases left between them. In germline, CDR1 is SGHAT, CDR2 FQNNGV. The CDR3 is CASSLLLGSYEQYF. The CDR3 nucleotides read TGTGCCAGCAGCTTATTACTAGGATCCTACGAGCAGTACTTC.

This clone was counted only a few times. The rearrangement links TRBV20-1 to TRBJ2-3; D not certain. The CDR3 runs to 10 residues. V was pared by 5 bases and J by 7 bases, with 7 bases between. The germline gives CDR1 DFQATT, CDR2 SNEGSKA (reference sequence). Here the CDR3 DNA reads TGCAGTGCTCTAGGAAATACGCAGTATTTT. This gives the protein CSALGNTQYF.